These 32 T cell receptor beta chains were all obtained from the same sample, sequenced in a study of T cell responses to AZD1222 COVID-19 vaccine. Profiling relied on immunoSEQ multiplex PCR, and the TCRdb table lists in-frame clones only, not all of them. The data hold approximately 200,000 clones, with approximately 94% observed a single time. The input for sequencing was peripheral blood, taken 28 days after the second dose of the MenACWY control vaccine. Receptor source: an adult who received the MenACWY meningococcal vaccine as a control.

This clone was observed a handful of times. The V gene is TRBV20-1, the J gene TRBJ1-1; 9 positions match TRBD1. The germline gives CDR1 DFQATT, CDR2 SNEGSKA (reference sequence). CDR3 length equals 10 residues. With 7 bases clipped from V and 10 bases from J, the junction kept 4 bases outside the gene matches. As DNA, the CDR3 is TGCAGTGTCTTGGACAGGGGAGCTTTCTTT. Translation gives CSVLDRGAFF.

This chain uses TRBV23-1 with TRBJ2-7, with D hard to call. TRBV23-1 is noted as an ORF with a role that remains uncertain. Trimming removed 0 bases at V and 0 bases at J, with 18 bases between. CDR3 length: 18 amino acids. The CDR3 region has the DNA TGCGCCAGCAGTCAATCCAGTCCCTCCCCCTTTTTCTCCTACGAGCAGTACTTC. This translates into CASSQSSPSPFFSYEQYF.

The V and J genes are TRBV4-1 and TRBJ2-7, with D maybe TRBD1 (6 bases). The V gene's germline CDR1 is MGHRA and CDR2 YSYEKL. This CDR3 comprises 14 residues. Trimming removed 2 bases at V and 5 bases at J, with 13 bases between. The CDR3 region is CASSQTGQIHEQYF. CDR3 sequence (DNA): TGCGCCAGCAGCCAAACGGGACAAATCCACGAGCAGTACTTC.

The chain links TRBV12-3 or TRBV12-4 to TRBJ2-1; D ambiguous. The CDR3 is 12 residues long. V was shortened by 1 base and J by 8 bases, with 6 bases between the two germline ends. Written as DNA, the CDR3 is TGTGCCAGCAGTTTAGTAGGCGATGAGCAGTTCTTC. Its protein product is CASSLVGDEQFF.

The V gene is TRBV19, the J gene TRBJ1-1; perhaps TRBD1 as D (5 bases). CDR3 length equals 17 residues. Per the germline V gene, CDR1 is LNHDA and CDR2 is SQIVND (reference sequence). V was trimmed by 1 base and J by 1 base, leaving 16 bases between them. In DNA form, the CDR3 reads TGTGCCAGTAGTATAGGGGGCCCTGGGCAGGCGAACACTGAAGCTTTCTTT. This codes for CASSIGGPGQANTEAFF.

The sample holds one count of this clone. The chain has TRBV7-9 and TRBJ2-5; TRBD2 might be the D (5 bases). The germline V gene has CDR1 SEHNR and CDR2 FQNEAQ (reference sequence). Trimming cost V 0 bases and J 7 bases, with 12 bases left between them. This CDR3 has 14 amino acids. CDR3 protein: CASSLALVGRTQYF. In DNA form, the CDR3 reads TGTGCCAGCAGCTTAGCGCTAGTAGGGAGGACCCAGTACTTC.

J is TRBJ1-4 and V is TRBV18; TRBD1 matches at 9 bases. This CDR3 spans 15 amino acids. The junction had 3 bases not matched to a gene; V was cut back by 0 bases and J by 7 bases. The germline CDR1 and CDR2 sequences are KGHSH and LQKENI. The CDR3 DNA reads as TGTGCCAGCTCACCACCGGGACAGGGTGTTGAAAAACTGTTTTTT. It specifies CASSPPGQGVEKLFF.

Only one count was recorded for this clone. This chain uses TRBV27 with TRBJ2-5; no clear D. The CDR3 runs to 14 residues. Germline lookup yields CDR1 MNHEY and CDR2 SMNVEV (reference sequence). Trimming took 6 bases from V and 3 from J, leaving 14 bases between them. The chain's CDR3 is CASRRIDTKETQYF. CDR3 in DNA: TGTGCCAGCAGGCGAATAGACACTAAAGAGACCCAGTACTTC.

V and J are TRBV9 and TRBJ1-4; D may be TRBD1 (5 bases). CDR1 and CDR2 from the germline V gene are SGDLS and YYNGEE. The CDR3 length is 15 residues. Between the trimmed V and J ends, which lost 4 bases and 6 bases, there was a span of 16 bases. Here the CDR3 reads CASSPPGVGDEKLFF. The CDR3 coding sequence is TGTGCCAGCAGCCCACCCGGCGTGGGGGATGAAAAACTGTTTTTT.

The chain links TRBV5-4 to TRBJ1-2; D is undetermined. CDR3 length: 15 residues. V lost 0 bases, J lost 8 bases, and 17 bases lay in between. Germline values: CDR1 SGHNT, CDR2 YYREEE (reference sequence). In DNA, the CDR3 is TGTGCCAGCAGCTTGGGTAGAGGTCAGGCCTACGGCTACACCTTC. Translation gives CASSLGRGQAYGYTF.

The chain combines TRBV19 with TRBJ1-1; TRBD1 might be the D (5 bases). CDR3 length: 14 amino acids. The ends were cut back, 6 bases at V and 1 base at J, with 12 bases in the middle. Per germline, CDR1 LNHDA and CDR2 SQIVND (reference sequence). This CDR3 is CASRRGDSNTEAFF. The DNA of the CDR3 is TGTGCCAGTAGGCGAGGGGACTCGAACACTGAAGCTTTCTTT.

This clone was counted a single time. J is TRBJ1-5 and V is TRBV28; 7 bases agree with TRBD1. The CDR3 loop spans 17 amino acids. V shed 5 bases and J 5 bases; nucleotides not matched to a gene: 15. The V gene's germline CDR1 is MDHEN and CDR2 SYDVKM. This CDR3 reads CASSLDPGTAGYQPQHF. The CDR3 DNA reads as TGTGCCAGCAGTCTTGATCCCGGGACAGCGGGATATCAGCCCCAGCATTTT.

The rearrangement links TRBV7-6 to TRBJ2-7; D unresolved. This CDR3 comprises 15 residues. Germline CDR1 SGHVS, CDR2 FNYEAQ. V dropped 1 base and J dropped 4 bases, with 14 bases sitting between them. The CDR3 region has the DNA TGTGCCAGCAGCTTAGGTCAGGCACTAAAATACGAGCAGTACTTC. This encodes CASSLGQALKYEQYF.

This clone came up once. The chain uses TRBV9 and TRBJ2-3; 10 bases align to TRBD2. CDR1 SGDLS and CDR2 YYNGEE come from the germline V gene. The junction had 6 bases not matched to a gene; V was cut back by 0 bases and J by 2 bases. The CDR3 is 17 amino acids. CDR3 region: CASSVALAGAFTDTQYF. Here the CDR3 DNA reads TGTGCCAGCAGCGTAGCTCTAGCGGGGGCCTTCACAGATACGCAGTATTTT.

The chain is built from TRBV19 and TRBJ1-1; 7 nucleotides align to TRBD1. The CDR3 sequence is 14 residues long. Trimming took 5 bases from V and 5 from J; bases not matched to a gene: 8. Per the germline V gene, CDR1 is LNHDA and CDR2 is SQIVND (reference sequence). The CDR3 coding sequence is TGTGCCAGTAGTTTCCTCACCAGGGGGACTGAAGCTTTCTTT. Translating gives CASSFLTRGTEAFF.

This clone was detected only once. The rearrangement joins TRBV19 to TRBJ1-5; 8 nucleotides agree with TRBD1. The CDR3 consists of 14 residues. The J segment lost 5 bases and the V segment lost 4 bases, leaving 4 bases of the junction unmatched. CDR1 and CDR2 (germline): LNHDA, SQIVND (reference sequence). CDR3: CASSRDRQDQPQHF. Here the CDR3 DNA reads TGTGCCAGTAGTAGGGACAGGCAAGATCAGCCCCAGCATTTT.

The gene calls are TRBV11-1 and TRBJ2-1; D ambiguous. V was cut by 5 bases and J by 4 bases, with 12 bases left in between. The length of the CDR3 is 14 residues. CDR1 is SGHAT, CDR2 FQDESV, per germline (reference sequence). The CDR3 region is CASSPTLLYNEQFF. CDR3 in DNA: TGTGCCAGCAGCCCGACTCTCTTATACAATGAGCAGTTCTTC.

The chain employs TRBV7-8 and TRBJ2-7; D not resolved. Germline V gene data show CDR1 as SGHVS and CDR2 as FQNEAQ. V dropped 1 base and J dropped 4 bases, with 5 bases sitting between them. The CDR3 covers 12 residues. CDR3 region: CASSLGTYEQYF. CDR3 DNA: TGTGCCAGCAGCTTAGGTACATACGAGCAGTACTTC.

The chain has TRBV27 and TRBJ2-1; D remains ambiguous. CDR1 and CDR2 from the germline V gene are MNHEY and SMNVEV (reference sequence). The CDR3 contains 12 residues. V was shortened by 5 bases and J by 7 bases, with 9 bases between the two germline ends. The CDR3 loop is CASSHLPNEQFF. CDR3 sequence (DNA): TGTGCCAGCAGTCACCTCCCTAATGAGCAGTTCTTC.

This clone is a singleton in its sample. This CDR3 reads CASSLGTGYTF. For the CDR3, the DNA is TGTGCCAGCAGCTTGGGGACGGGCTACACCTTC. The chain employs TRBV5-6 and TRBJ1-2; unclear D gene. Germline V CDR1 and CDR2: SGHDT, YYEEEE. This CDR3 has 11 amino acids. V dropped 0 bases and J dropped 8 bases, with 5 bases sitting between them. The full variable domain, completed using reference TRBV5-6 and TRBJ1-2, is DAGVTQSPTHLIKTRGQQVTLRCSPKSGHDTVSWYQQALGQGPQFIFQYYEEEERQRGNFPDRFSGHQFPNYSSELNVNALLLGDSALYLCASSLGTGYTFGSGTRLTVV.

This rearrangement joins TRBV11-3 to TRBJ2-7; D perhaps matches TRBD1 (6 bases). CDR3 size: 13 residues. Per germline, CDR1 SGHNT and CDR2 YENEEA. Trimming shortened V by 1 base and J by 4 bases, and 8 bases separated the two germline ends. The CDR3 DNA reads as TGTGCCAGCAGCTTAGGGGACATTTACGAGCAGTACTTC. It encodes CASSLGDIYEQYF. Complete variable domain (other parts from reference TRBV11-3 and TRBJ2-7): EAGVVQSPRYKIIEKKQPVAFWCNPISGHNTLYWYLQNLGQGPELLIRYENEEAVDDSQLPKDRFSAERLKGVDSTLKIQPAELGDSAVYLCASSLGDIYEQYFGPGTRLTVT.

V and J are TRBV28 and TRBJ1-6; 7 bases are shared with TRBD1. CDR3 length: 14 residues. V lost 6 bases, J lost 5 bases, and 4 bases stayed unmatched. Looked up from germline, CDR1 is MDHEN and CDR2 is SYDVKM. DNA for the CDR3: TGTGCCAGCAGCCTGACAGGGAATAATTCACCCCTCCACTTT. Residues: CASSLTGNNSPLHF.

This rearrangement joins TRBV6-5 to TRBJ1-2; tentative D call: TRBD1 (6 bases). Germline V lookup: CDR1 MNHEY, CDR2 SVGAGI. The CDR3 extends over 15 amino acids. Between the trimmed V and J ends, which lost 6 bases and 5 bases, there was a span of 19 bases. In nucleotides, the CDR3 is TGTGCCAGCAGCCGCGGGACAACCTTTCCTTATGGCTACACCTTC. It codes for CASSRGTTFPYGYTF.

This sequence joins TRBV4-2 and TRBJ1-3, with 7 bases fitting TRBD1. The CDR3 is 16 residues long. Germline CDR1 LGHNA, CDR2 YNFKEQ. With 0 bases clipped from V and 1 base from J, the junction kept 3 bases outside the gene matches. CDR3 region: CASSQDSTGSGNTIYF. CDR3 sequence (DNA): TGTGCCAGCAGCCAAGATTCGACAGGGTCTGGAAACACCATATATTTT.

The CDR3 reads CACGREANQPQHF. The CDR3 nucleotides read TGTGCCTGCGGTCGAGAGGCCAATCAGCCCCAGCATTTT. The chain recombines TRBV19 with TRBJ1-5; D gene ambiguous. The CDR3 sequence is 13 residues long. Trimming pared 11 bases from V and 3 bases from J, leaving 14 bases between. The germline V gene encodes CDR1 LNHDA and CDR2 SQIVND (reference sequence).

This clone has just a few counts. The rearrangement links TRBV19 to TRBJ1-4; a weak D match, TRBD1 (5 bases). CDR1 is LNHDA, CDR2 SQIVND, per germline (reference sequence). This CDR3 contains 16 residues. The germline V and J ends were trimmed by 4 bases and 7 bases, with 19 bases remaining between them. In DNA, the CDR3 is TGTGCCAGTAGTACCTTGGGCCTGCCTGGGGGTGAAAAACTGTTTTTT. Translated: CASSTLGLPGGEKLFF.

V usage is TRBV28 and J usage is TRBJ1-1; no reliable D call. Trimming shortened V by 8 bases and J by 3 bases, and 10 bases separated the two germline ends. The CDR3 consists of 12 residues. Germline loops: CDR1 MDHEN, CDR2 SYDVKM. The CDR3 DNA sequence: TGTGCCAGCTCGTTCAGTTACACTGAAGCTTTCTTT. Encoded protein: CASSFSYTEAFF.

The J gene is TRBJ1-1, the V gene TRBV28; possibly TRBD1 for D (5 bases). This CDR3 region has 12 residues. CDR1 is MDHEN, CDR2 SYDVKM, per germline. V was clipped by 2 bases and J by 4 bases, with 5 bases between them. This CDR3 reads CASSLRGTEAFF. CDR3 bases: TGTGCCAGCAGTTTAAGGGGCACTGAAGCTTTCTTT. Based on the CDR3 plus reference TRBV28 and TRBJ1-1, the full variable domain is DVKVTQSSRYLVKRTGEKVFLECVQDMDHENMFWYRQDPGLGLRLIYFSYDVKMKEKGDIPEGYSVSREKKERFSLILESASTNQTSMYLCASSLRGTEAFFGQGTRLTVV.

The V and J genes are TRBV3-1 (or the pseudogene TRBV3-2) and TRBJ2-7; no reliable D call. Trimming took off 4 bases at V and 1 base at J, with 20 bases between the two ends. CDR3 length: 17 amino acids. The germline V gene encodes CDR1 LGHDT and CDR2 YNNKEL (reference sequence). In DNA, the CDR3 is TGTGCCAGCAGCCCTAACAAGGGCATCTCAATATCCTACGAGCAGTACTTC. Amino acids: CASSPNKGISISYEQYF.

This chain connects TRBV6-2 or TRBV6-3 to TRBJ1-2; TRBD1 matches 7 bases. Germline lookup yields CDR1 MNHEY and CDR2 SVGEGT. The J segment lost 6 bases and the V segment lost 6 bases, leaving 10 bases of the junction unmatched. The CDR3 has 14 amino acids. The CDR3 here is CASSTSQGYDGYTF. Here the CDR3 DNA reads TGTGCCAGCAGCACCTCACAGGGGTACGATGGCTACACCTTC.

The chain uses TRBV7-9 and TRBJ2-7; 10 bases fit TRBD1. The CDR3 sequence is 16 residues long. J gave up 2 bases and V 1 base, and 5 bases lay outside the gene matches. Germline values: CDR1 SEHNR, CDR2 FQNEAQ (reference sequence). As DNA, the CDR3 is TGTGCCAGCAGCTTAGAGGGGACAGGGGCCCCCTACGAGCAGTACTTC. Protein product: CASSLEGTGAPYEQYF.

This clone was detected only once. This rearrangement joins TRBV9 to TRBJ1-2; 8 bases agree with TRBD1. Germline trimming cut 4 bases from V and 7 bases from J; bases unmatched to any gene: 9. The CDR3 sequence is 14 residues long. Germline V gives CDR1 SGDLS, CDR2 YYNGEE. The CDR3 DNA reads as TGTGCCAGCAGCAACTCGGACAGGGAGGGTGGCTACACCTTC. Its protein product is CASSNSDREGGYTF.